This is a list of T cell receptor beta chains from one sample in a study of stem cell transplantation in POMP-related autoinflammatory disease. Here immunoSEQ multiplex PCR was the method, and the copy in TCRdb shows in-frame clones only, minus some. This table has 25,000 to 40,000 clones, around nine tenths appearing once. This material consisted of CD4+ T cells from PBMCs, taken before stem cell transplantation. The receptors come from a human donor with POMP-related autoinflammation and immune dysregulation (PRAID). The conserved cysteine and the conserved F or W are not part of the CDR3 here.

CDR3	length	V	J
ASSTAGGSNQPQH	13	TRBV19	TRBJ1-5
ASSLGRFRDTRNTIY	15	TRBV7-6	TRBJ1-3
ASSLRTSGLYNEQF	14	TRBV11-2	TRBJ2-1
ASSQESILTAHVYNEQF	17	TRBV4-1	TRBJ2-1
ASSEHAGNTGELF	13	TRBV6-1	TRBJ2-2
ASSLRGTTGANVLT	14	TRBV5-5	TRBJ2-6
ASNPGPANNEQF	12	TRBV6-1	TRBJ2-1
ASSEWGGSSYNEQF	14	TRBV25-1	TRBJ2-1
ASSSWESYEQY	11	TRBV5-6	TRBJ2-7
ASSFGQGAGYGYT	13	TRBV6-5	TRBJ1-2
ASSRDYAQETQY	12	TRBV7-7	TRBJ2-5
ASSFLGIRNVLT	12	TRBV11-2	TRBJ2-6